These 25 T cell receptor beta chains were sequenced from one sample in a study of post-analysis software for immune sequencing data. Researchers reported that TCR beta cDNA libraries carried unique molecular identifiers. MiXCR, applied by TCRdb to the PCR reads, yields one record per CDR3 protein. The sample includes about 540,000 distinct CDR3 sequences, about a third of them seen just once. Study results and caveats: Patients carried roughly five TRBV segments more frequently than controls did, and TRBV5-6, TRBV5-1 and TRBV20-1 were among them.

These receptors' antigens are unknown. Sequencing was done on a sample of blood. All receptors derive from a girl under 18 with multiple sclerosis.

The J gene is TRBJ2-3, the V gene TRBV12-3 or TRBV12-4; D unresolved. Trimming stripped 6 bases from V and 7 bases from J, with 11 bases between. The CDR3 is 12 residues long. As DNA, the CDR3 is TGTGCCAGCAGCCTCTCCCCCAATACGCAGTATTTT. This gives the protein CASSLSPNTQYF.

The chain carries TRBV11-2 and TRBJ1-2; maybe TRBD1 (5 bases). The germline V and J ends were trimmed by 5 bases and 7 bases, with 17 bases remaining between them. Germline assignment: CDR1 SGHAT and CDR2 FQNNGV. The CDR3 has 14 residues. The CDR3 loop is CASSQGGVIGGYTF. The DNA for the CDR3 is TGTGCCAGCAGCCAGGGAGGGGTAATCGGTGGCTACACCTTC.

A note on this clonotype: A read error may account for a junction end that differs from germline. CDR3 nucleotides: TGTGCCAGCAGTTACCCGGGTGACGATCGGGGGGATGGCAACACCTTC. This encodes CASSYPGDDRGDGNTF. The chain couples TRBV6-6 to TRBJ2-1, with 7 bases lining up with TRBD2. The CDR3 loop spans 16 amino acids. The germline gives CDR1 MNHNY, CDR2 SVGAGI (reference sequence).

This clonotype was observed a few times. The chain has TRBV15 and TRBJ2-5; TRBD1 aligns across 7 bases. This CDR3 spans 15 amino acids. In germline, CDR1 is LNHNV, CDR2 YYDKDF (reference sequence). Unmatched junction bases numbered 9, after V lost 3 bases and J lost 5 bases. CDR3 sequence reads: CATSSRQGQFETQYF. The CDR3 nucleotides are TGTGCCACCAGCAGCAGACAGGGACAATTTGAGACCCAGTACTTC.

This clonotype has a count of ten or more. The chain combines TRBV15 with TRBJ1-2; no clear D gene. The CDR3 spans 12 residues. V was clipped by 4 bases and J by 0 bases, with 3 bases between them. Germline V gene sequence: CDR1 LNHNV, CDR2 YYDKDF (reference sequence). The CDR3, as DNA: TGTGCCACCAGCACCTCTAACTATGGCTACACCTTC. The encoded protein is CATSTSNYGYTF.

This clonotype was counted only a few times. In DNA, the CDR3 is TGCGCCAGCAGCTTGTCTAGACCTCCCCAGTACTTC. This gives the protein CASSLSRPPQYF. The V gene is TRBV5-1, the J gene TRBJ2-7, with D uncertain. Trimming took off 1 base at V and 10 bases at J, with 12 bases between the two ends. CDR3 length: 12 amino acids. Looked up from germline, CDR1 is SGHRS and CDR2 is YFSETQ.

The chain uses TRBV6-2 or TRBV6-3 and TRBJ2-1; TRBD2 matches at 11 bases. Trimming removed 6 bases from V and 10 bases from J; junction bases left unmatched: 11. The V gene's germline CDR1 is MNHEY and CDR2 SVGEGT. This CDR3 comprises 15 residues. The CDR3 is CASSRPSRTSGEQFF. The CDR3 region has the DNA TGTGCCAGCAGCCGACCTTCACGGACTAGCGGGGAGCAGTTCTTC.

V usage is TRBV29-1 and J usage is TRBJ1-6, with TRBD1 matching 9 bases. V dropped 4 bases and J dropped 6; count of bases not matched to a gene: 1. Germline V gene sequence: CDR1 SQVTM, CDR2 ANQGSEA. The CDR3 length is 13 residues. The CDR3 spells CSVVTGGNSPLHF. CDR3 in DNA: TGCAGCGTTGTGACAGGGGGTAATTCACCCCTCCACTTT.

V usage is TRBV6-6 and J usage is TRBJ2-1, with TRBD2 identical over 11 bases. The CDR3 sequence is 14 residues long. Germline CDR1 MNHNY, CDR2 SVGAGI (reference sequence). V gave up 7 bases and J gave up 15 bases; unmatched junction bases: 14. The DNA for the CDR3 is TGTGCCAGCAAGCTAGGGACTAGCGGCTTAACCGGGTTCTTC. As protein: CASKLGTSGLTGFF.

J is TRBJ2-1 and V is TRBV2; D is perhaps TRBD2 (5 bases). CDR3 length: 14 residues. The V gene's germline CDR1 is SNHLY and CDR2 FYNNEI. Trimming took 6 bases from V and 7 from J, leaving 16 bases between them. This CDR3 reads CASRVRPRGNEQFF. The CDR3 nucleotides read TGTGCCAGCAGGGTTCGGCCTCGGGGAAATGAGCAGTTCTTC.

For the CDR3, the DNA is TGCGCCAGCAGCTGGACACCGGGACGTAATCAGCCCCAGCATTTT. Translation: CASSWTPGRNQPQHF. The chain has TRBV5-1 and TRBJ1-5; D possibly corresponds to TRBD1 (5 bases). The CDR3 has 15 amino acids. The germline V gene encodes CDR1 SGHRS and CDR2 YFSETQ. V gave up 3 bases and J gave up 4 bases, with 14 bases separating them.

The chain employs TRBV29-1 and TRBJ2-3; 12 bases agree with TRBD2. After removal of 7 bases from V and 3 bases from J, the junction contained 2 bases not matched to a gene. Germline V gene lookup returns CDR1 SQVTM and CDR2 ANQGSEA. The CDR3 has 13 amino acids. CDR3 region: CSAGTSGTDTQYF. CDR3 nucleotides: TGCAGCGCCGGGACTAGCGGGACAGATACGCAGTATTTT.

CDR3 amino acids: CASSQRDRAYEQYF. In DNA form, the CDR3 reads TGTGCCAGCAGCCAGCGGGACAGGGCCTACGAGCAGTACTTC. The V and J genes are TRBV3-1 and TRBJ2-7; TRBD1 matches 9 bases. Trimming at V came to 3 bases and at J to 2 bases, leaving 2 bases not matched to a gene. From germline, CDR1 is LGHDT and CDR2 YNNKEL (reference sequence). The CDR3 covers 14 residues.

The rearrangement links TRBV10-2 to TRBJ2-2, with 11 bases aligning to TRBD2. CDR1 WSHSY and CDR2 SAAADI come from the germline V gene. This CDR3 has 16 amino acids. V was clipped by 6 bases and J by 3 bases; unmatched bases: 6. CDR3 sequence reads: CASSFSGGADTGELFF. The CDR3 DNA reads as TGCGCCAGCAGCTTTAGCGGGGGGGCGGACACCGGGGAGCTGTTTTTT.

The chain recombines TRBV20-1 with TRBJ1-5, with a tentative D call TRBD1 (5 bases). V lost 4 bases and J lost 4, with 14 bases in between. The germline V gene encodes CDR1 DFQATT and CDR2 SNEGSKA (reference sequence). CDR3 length equals 14 residues. The CDR3: CSATQWGRNQPQHF. Here the CDR3 DNA reads TGCAGTGCTACCCAGTGGGGGAGGAATCAGCCCCAGCATTTT.

The rearrangement joins TRBV6-5 to TRBJ2-3, with a possible D match to TRBD2 (5 bases). Germline CDR1 reads MNHEY; CDR2 reads SVGAGI. V shed 6 bases and J shed 6 bases, with 16 bases lying between them. The CDR3 runs 14 residues. The CDR3 region has the DNA TGTGCCAGCAGGCGAGGGCTGACCGTGGATACGCAGTATTTT. This gives the protein CASRRGLTVDTQYF.

In this sample, this clonotype turned up a few times. The chain recombines TRBV7-9 with TRBJ2-7; 9 bases agree with TRBD2. Germline CDR1 reads SEHNR; CDR2 reads FQNEAQ (reference sequence). CDR3 length: 13 amino acids. Trimming removed 4 bases from V and 5 bases from J; junction bases left unmatched: 3. Written as DNA, the CDR3 is TGTGCCAGCAGCTCATTAGCGGGGGACGAGCAGTACTTC. Protein sequence: CASSSLAGDEQYF.

This clonotype was counted a few times. The gene calls are TRBV5-5 and TRBJ1-5; D remains unclear. The germline V and J ends were trimmed by 0 bases and 6 bases, with 16 bases remaining between them. The germline V gene has CDR1 SGHKS and CDR2 YYEKEE (reference sequence). The CDR3 has 16 residues. The CDR3, as DNA: TGTGCCAGCAGCTTGGGCGGATCTGGTGTCGGTCAGCCCCAGCATTTT. Amino acid sequence: CASSLGGSGVGQPQHF.

This clonotype showed up just once. DNA of the CDR3: TGTGCCAGCAGCCAGGAGCGCAGTGAAGCTTTCTTT. This gives the protein CASSQERSEAFF. The chain has TRBV21-1 and TRBJ1-1. TRBV21-1 is a pseudogene. The CDR3 loop spans 12 amino acids.

This clonotype was counted only a few times. V and J are TRBV6-5 and TRBJ2-5, with D possibly being TRBD1 or TRBD2 (5 bases each). The germline V gene has CDR1 MNHEY and CDR2 SVGAGI. Between the trimmed V and J ends, which lost 2 bases and 4 bases, there was a span of 17 bases. CDR3 length: 16 amino acids. The CDR3 sequence: CASSYEGAWGRETQYF. As DNA, the CDR3 is TGTGCCAGCAGTTACGAAGGGGCCTGGGGGAGAGAGACCCAGTACTTC.

This clonotype was detected once. The V gene is TRBV11-2, the J gene TRBJ2-2; tentative D call: TRBD1 (6 bases). CDR1 is SGHAT and CDR2 is FQNNGV in the germline V gene. The CDR3 is 15 residues long. V lost 1 base and J 3 bases, leaving 9 bases between the germline ends. This CDR3 reads CASSLVQGYTGELFF. In DNA, the CDR3 is TGTGCCAGCAGCTTAGTACAGGGTTACACCGGGGAGCTGTTTTTT. The whole variable domain, remainder taken from reference TRBV11-2 and TRBJ2-2, is EAGVAQSPRYKIIEKRQSVAFWCNPISGHATLYWYQQILGQGPKLLIQFQNNGVVDDSQLPKDRFSAERLKGVDSTLKIQPAKLEDSAVYLCASSLVQGYTGELFFGEGSRLTVL.

V gene TRBV6-5 combines with J gene TRBJ2-7, with D perhaps matching TRBD2 (6 bases). Germline CDR1 is MNHEY and CDR2 is SVGAGI. Trimming left V 7 bases short and J 0 bases short, with 10 bases between. This CDR3 has 13 residues. The CDR3: CASKWGVSYEQYF. As DNA, the CDR3 is TGTGCCAGCAAATGGGGGGTCTCCTACGAGCAGTACTTC.

The chain links TRBV6-6 to TRBJ2-7, with 9 bases fitting TRBD2. Germline CDR1 is MNHNY and CDR2 is SVGAGI (reference sequence). CDR3 length equals 15 residues. The V segment lost 0 bases and the J segment 4 bases; nucleotides outside the gene matches: 4. Here the CDR3 DNA reads TGTGCCAGCAGTTACTCGGGACTAGCCGAGTACGAGCAGTACTTC. This sequence encodes CASSYSGLAEYEQYF.

V usage is TRBV9 and J usage is TRBJ2-7; TRBD2 aligns across 9 bases. The V segment lost 5 bases and the J segment 1 base; nucleotides outside the gene matches: 7. There are 15 residues in the CDR3. Germline values: CDR1 SGDLS, CDR2 YYNGEE. CDR3 sequence reads: CASSGAGGLSYEQYF. DNA for the CDR3: TGTGCCAGCAGTGGCGCGGGGGGGCTGTCCTACGAGCAGTACTTC.

This clonotype was observed a handful of times. The chain uses TRBV6-2 or TRBV6-3 and TRBJ2-7, with 12 nucleotides matching TRBD2. J was trimmed by 4 bases and V by 10 bases; bases with no gene match: 5. Germline CDR1 MNHEY, CDR2 SVGEGT. The CDR3 sequence is 13 residues long. The CDR3 DNA sequence: TGTGCCACCAGGACTAGCGGGGTATACGAGCAGTACTTC. As protein: CATRTSGVYEQYF.